Given below is one T cell receptor (beta chain) in context. The antigen is unknown. This specimen comes from a study of PD-1 blockade in classical Hodgkin lymphoma. Study outcomes and limitations: Healthy donors were reported to have higher baseline TCR diversity than newly diagnosed patients. Possibly reflecting disease activity or prior therapy, repertoire differences have causes that remain undefined.

In every patient, relapse followed autologous stem cell transplantation, while exposure to brentuximab vedotin differed. Using immunoSEQ multiplex PCR, the repertoire was profiled, and TCRdb retains in-frame clones only, with some absent. The data show tens of thousands of clones, with more than 75% seen just once and about 2.7% held by the top ten. The CDR3 covers 15 residues. J gave up 0 bases and V 7 bases, and 5 bases lay outside the gene matches. Germline CDR1 MNHNS, CDR2 SASEGT. This TCR came from a human donor with classical Hodgkin lymphoma. Specimen: peripheral blood mononuclear cells (PBMCs), collected at baseline. The chain couples TRBV6-1 to TRBJ2-5, with 10 bases fitting TRBD2. CDR3 nucleotide sequence: TGTGCCAGCACCCTGACTAGCGGGTACCAAGAGACCCAGTACTTC. Translating it yields CASTLTSGYQETQYF.